This T cell receptor (beta chain) was sequenced for a study of cytomegalovirus exposure and HLA in healthy donors. Overall study findings and caveats: The authors enumerated over 150 TCR beta chains as linked to cytomegalovirus.

This CDR3 region has 16 residues. Germline-derived CDR1 and CDR2 are SGHRS and YFSETQ. The V and J ends lost 2 bases and 0 bases respectively, with 12 bases between them. TCRdb's copy holds only in-frame clones and misses some; the assay was immunoSEQ multiplex PCR. The sample includes about 160,000 clones, 95% to 96% of them seen just once. As to this clone: Its antigen remains unknown.

Material: PBMCs. This clonotype was obtained from a woman aged 18-29 years in good health and CMV-seronegative. This sequence joins TRBV5-1 and TRBJ2-1, with D perhaps matching TRBD1 (5 bases). This CDR3 is CASSLQALNSYNEQFF. The CDR3 bases are TGCGCCAGCAGCTTACAGGCCCTTAACTCCTACAATGAGCAGTTCTTC.